This is a list of T cell receptor beta chains from one sample in a study of identifying expanded T cells in peripheral blood. Measured with immunoSEQ multiplex PCR; TCRdb has only the in-frame clones, and not every one. The repertoire holds about 130,000 clones, with around 88% as singletons. The specimen was blood. The receptors were gathered from a person aged 18 to 70 in good health. Each CDR3 is given without its conserved first and last residue.

J,V,CDR3
TRBJ1-1,TRBV27,ASSRARVMNTEAF
TRBJ2-5,TRBV28,ASSWDGTSGREETQY
TRBJ2-5,TRBV4-2,ASSQLLAGGRETQY
TRBJ1-1,TRBV19,ASVPGTTNTEAF
TRBJ1-1,TRBV27,ASSQGRGTEAF
TRBJ2-3,TRBV7-2,ASRRPGQGRADTQY
TRBJ2-5,TRBV11-3,ASSLGLQETQY
TRBJ2-1,TRBV27,ASSLEGANEQF
TRBJ2-7,TRBV5-4,ASSTLAGAYEQY
TRBJ2-1,TRBV5-8,ASSLVRGRFYNEQF
TRBJ2-1,TRBV2,ASRVQGAYNEQF
TRBJ1-2,TRBV7-9,AGRQGANYGYT
TRBJ2-3,TRBV11-2,ASSLTSDDTQY
TRBJ1-1,TRBV2,ATKAPGENTEAF
TRBJ1-5,TRBV4-2,ASSPEIRGEGNQPQH
TRBJ1-1,TRBV10-3,AISSQGTNTEAF
TRBJ2-3,TRBV4-2,ASSQDLLKASGADTQY
TRBJ2-3,TRBV6-1,ASSEDVGSPDTQY
TRBJ2-3,TRBV11-3,ASRLNTDRDTTDTQY
TRBJ2-2,TRBV11-3,ASSPGAGRAGELF
TRBJ2-7,TRBV18,ASSPGQFYEQY
TRBJ2-3,TRBV5-4,ASSRAEQLADTQY
TRBJ1-2,TRBV5-8,ASSRRNRADQNYGYT
TRBJ2-7,TRBV15,ATSRDNSYEQY
TRBJ2-1,TRBV15,ATGSMGNEQF
TRBJ2-2,TRBV9,ASSGGRLNTGELF
TRBJ1-1,TRBV5-5,ASSLATAQNTEAF
TRBJ1-1,TRBV5-1,ASSFGWDTEAF
TRBJ1-6,TRBV6-5,ASSLLGTGDSPLH
TRBJ1-1,TRBV30,AWSVQTTYNTEAF
TRBJ2-5,TRBV19,ASSTQRTGGETQY
TRBJ2-1,TRBV5-1,ASSLAGGTRVYNEQF
TRBJ2-6,TRBV29-1,SVDRGSGANVLT
TRBJ1-1,TRBV4-3,ASSSGTGNTEAF
TRBJ1-2,TRBV7-2,ASSLTGTVPNYGYT
TRBJ2-7,TRBV18,ASSPGTGGSYEQY
TRBJ2-3,TRBV5-1,ASSLGQVLATDTQY
TRBJ1-2,TRBV6-1,ASSDRVEGLGYT
TRBJ2-4,TRBV19,ASRTGTENIQY
TRBJ2-1,TRBV7-3,ASSKSGRGLDEQF
TRBJ2-7,TRBV5-1,ASSPGQGGEQY
TRBJ1-6,TRBV27,ASATGGSYNSPLH
TRBJ1-5,TRBV2,ASSEFGQGSNQPQH
TRBJ1-1,TRBV19,ASKSTGSTEAF
TRBJ2-1,TRBV4-2,ASSHLLGGGPGF
TRBJ2-7,TRBV28,ASRGQGFYEQY
TRBJ1-1,TRBV2,ASSEEGPNTEAF
TRBJ2-3,TRBV2,ASTPERVTDTQY
TRBJ2-5,TRBV5-1,ASGPTRGETQY
TRBJ2-1,TRBV30,AWVPGGGSYNEQF
TRBJ2-7,TRBV6-6,ASSYSWGQAYEQY
TRBJ1-6,TRBV19,ASSITKGNSPLH
TRBJ2-7,TRBV5-1,ASSLSLSVNEQY
TRBJ2-5,TRBV15,ATSREGKETQY
TRBJ2-2,TRBV7-9,ASSFGGKGELF